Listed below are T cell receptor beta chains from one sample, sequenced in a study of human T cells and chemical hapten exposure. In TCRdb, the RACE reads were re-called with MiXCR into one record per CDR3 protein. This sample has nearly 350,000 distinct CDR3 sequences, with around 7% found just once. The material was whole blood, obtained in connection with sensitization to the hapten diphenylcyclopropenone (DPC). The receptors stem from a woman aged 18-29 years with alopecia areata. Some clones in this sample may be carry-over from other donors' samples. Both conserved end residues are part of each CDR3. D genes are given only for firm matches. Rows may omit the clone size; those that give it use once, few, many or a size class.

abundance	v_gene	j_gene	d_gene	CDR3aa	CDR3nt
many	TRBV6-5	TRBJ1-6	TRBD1	CAGRRRGLDSPLHF	TGTGCCGGACGGAGAAGGGGGCTGGATTCACCCCTCCACTTT
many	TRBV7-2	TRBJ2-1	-	CASSLAGANEQFF	TGTGCCAGCAGCTTAGCCGGGGCTAATGAGCAGTTCTTC
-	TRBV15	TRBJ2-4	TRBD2	CATSRGGLAKNIQYF	TGTGCCACCAGCAGGGGGGGGTTAGCCAAAAACATTCAGTACTTC
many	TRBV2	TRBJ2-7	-	CASSEGGRTLAYEQYF	TGTGCCAGCAGTGAAGGAGGAAGGACCCTCGCCTACGAGCAGTACTTC
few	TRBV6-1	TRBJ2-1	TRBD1	CASASGGGYNEQFF	TGTGCCAGCGCTTCAGGGGGCGGCTACAATGAGCAGTTCTTC
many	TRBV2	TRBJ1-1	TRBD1	CASSGGQGGTEAFF	TGTGCCAGCAGTGGAGGACAGGGGGGTACTGAAGCTTTCTTT
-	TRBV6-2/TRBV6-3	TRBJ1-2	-	CASRFRGYGYTF	TGTGCCAGCAGATTCAGGGGATATGGCTACACCTTC
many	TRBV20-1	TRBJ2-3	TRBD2	CSALGASGAYTAVDTQYF	TGCAGTGCTCTAGGTGCTAGCGGGGCCTATACGGCCGTTGATACGCAGTATTTT
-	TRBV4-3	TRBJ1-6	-	CASSDDQNSPLHF	TGCGCCAGCAGCGACGACCAAAATTCACCCCTCCACTTT
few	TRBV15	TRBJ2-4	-	CATSSGEGRAIQYF	TGTGCCACCAGCAGTGGGGAAGGGAGAGCCATTCAGTACTTC
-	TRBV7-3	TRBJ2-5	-	CASSPRQVETQYF	TGTGCCAGCAGCCCCAGACAGGTAGAGACCCAGTACTTC
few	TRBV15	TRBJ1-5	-	CATRGSGNQPQHF	TGTGCCACCCGGGGGAGTGGCAATCAGCCCCAGCATTTT
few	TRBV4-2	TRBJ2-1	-	CASSQDREQEQFF	TGTGCCAGCAGCCAAGATAGGGAGCAGGAGCAGTTCTTC
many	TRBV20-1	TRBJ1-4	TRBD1	CSATFQGVRGKLFF	TGCAGTGCTACCTTTCAGGGGGTTAGGGGAAAACTGTTTTTT
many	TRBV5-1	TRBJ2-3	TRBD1	CASSQGQTADTQYF	TGCGCCAGCAGCCAGGGACAGACGGCAGATACGCAGTATTTT
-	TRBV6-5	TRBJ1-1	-	CASRDRPPGTEAFF	TGTGCCAGCAGGGACAGACCGCCAGGTACTGAAGCTTTCTTT
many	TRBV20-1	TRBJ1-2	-	CSAVGSAHYGYTF	TGCAGTGCCGTAGGGAGTGCGCACTATGGCTACACCTTC
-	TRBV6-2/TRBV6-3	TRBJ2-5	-	CASSGPQETQYF	TGTGCCAGCAGTGGACCTCAAGAGACCCAGTACTTC
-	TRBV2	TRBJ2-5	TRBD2	CASGMRGGTVQETQYF	TGTGCCAGCGGTATGCGGGGAGGGACGGTCCAAGAGACCCAGTACTTC
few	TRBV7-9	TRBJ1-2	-	CASSLASGNGYTF	TGTGCCAGCAGCTTAGCGTCAGGCAATGGCTACACCTTC
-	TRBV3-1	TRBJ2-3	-	CASSLTSGPKADTQYF	TGTGCCAGCAGCCTCACGTCAGGCCCAAAAGCGGATACGCAGTATTTT
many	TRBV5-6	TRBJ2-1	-	CASSSLRGLFEQFF	TGTGCCAGCAGCTCATTGAGGGGACTTTTTGAGCAGTTCTTC
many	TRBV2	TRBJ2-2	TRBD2	CASRVGLAGVRTGELFF	TGTGCCAGCAGGGTCGGACTAGCGGGGGTGCGGACCGGGGAGCTGTTTTTT
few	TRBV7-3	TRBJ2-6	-	CASSSSSLSGANVLTF	TGTGCCAGCAGCTCCTCGAGCCTCTCTGGGGCCAACGTCCTGACTTTC
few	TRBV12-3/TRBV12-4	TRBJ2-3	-	CASSLEVVTDTQYF	TGTGCCAGCAGCTTGGAGGTCGTCACAGATACGCAGTATTTT
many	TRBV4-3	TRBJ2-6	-	CASSTGTGANVLTF	TGCGCCAGCAGCACGGGAACTGGGGCCAACGTCCTGACTTTC
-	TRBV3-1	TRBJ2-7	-	CASSQGAGAPYEQYF	TGTGCCAGCAGCCAAGGGGCCGGGGCGCCCTACGAGCAGTACTTC
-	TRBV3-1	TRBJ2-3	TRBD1	CASSPPGGAQYF	TGTGCCAGCAGCCCTCCAGGGGGTGCGCAGTATTTT
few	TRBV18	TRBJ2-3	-	CASSPPIGQSAHTQYF	TGTGCCAGCTCACCACCGATAGGACAGAGCGCTCATACGCAGTATTTT
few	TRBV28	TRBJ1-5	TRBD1	CASSYTGRGQVGNQPQHF	TGTGCCAGCAGTTATACGGGCAGGGGGCAGGTCGGCAATCAGCCCCAGCATTTT
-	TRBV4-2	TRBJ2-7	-	CASSQEVMSGPYEQYF	TGTGCCAGCAGCCAAGAAGTTATGAGCGGCCCTTACGAGCAGTACTTC
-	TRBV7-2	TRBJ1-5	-	CASSFKGGNQPQHF	TGTGCCAGCAGCTTTAAAGGGGGCAATCAGCCCCAGCATTTT
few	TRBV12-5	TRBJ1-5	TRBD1	CASGAGQGSQPQHF	TGTGCTAGTGGAGCGGGACAGGGGTCTCAGCCCCAGCATTTT
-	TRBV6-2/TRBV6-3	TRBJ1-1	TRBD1	CASSWTGGSDFAPEAFF	TGTGCCAGCAGTTGGACAGGGGGCTCGGACTTCGCCCCTGAAGCTTTCTTT
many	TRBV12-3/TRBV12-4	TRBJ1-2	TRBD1	CASRGQGDGYTF	TGTGCCAGCAGAGGACAGGGGGATGGCTACACCTTC
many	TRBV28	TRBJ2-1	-	CASCRVLCHEQFF	TGTGCCAGCTGCCGGGTCCTGTGCCATGAGCAGTTCTTC
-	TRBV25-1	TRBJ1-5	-	CASSYWGIDGNQPQHF	TGTGCCAGCAGCTACTGGGGGATCGATGGCAATCAGCCCCAGCATTTT
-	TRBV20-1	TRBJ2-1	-	CSARDSSSYNEQFF	TGCAGTGCTAGAGACTCGAGCTCCTACAATGAGCAGTTCTTC
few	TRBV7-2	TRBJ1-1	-	CASSLAFSRGSDAFF	TGTGCCAGCAGCTTAGCGTTTTCTCGCGGGTCTGATGCTTTCTTT
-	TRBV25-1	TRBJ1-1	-	CATLGAGTEAFF	TGTGCCACCCTAGGGGCTGGCACTGAAGCTTTCTTT
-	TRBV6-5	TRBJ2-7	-	CASTFHSYEQYF	TGTGCCAGCACCTTCCACTCCTACGAGCAGTACTTC
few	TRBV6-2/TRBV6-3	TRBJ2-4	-	CASSLMGSGDQYF	TGTGCCAGCAGTTTGATGGGGTCGGGGGATCAGTACTTC